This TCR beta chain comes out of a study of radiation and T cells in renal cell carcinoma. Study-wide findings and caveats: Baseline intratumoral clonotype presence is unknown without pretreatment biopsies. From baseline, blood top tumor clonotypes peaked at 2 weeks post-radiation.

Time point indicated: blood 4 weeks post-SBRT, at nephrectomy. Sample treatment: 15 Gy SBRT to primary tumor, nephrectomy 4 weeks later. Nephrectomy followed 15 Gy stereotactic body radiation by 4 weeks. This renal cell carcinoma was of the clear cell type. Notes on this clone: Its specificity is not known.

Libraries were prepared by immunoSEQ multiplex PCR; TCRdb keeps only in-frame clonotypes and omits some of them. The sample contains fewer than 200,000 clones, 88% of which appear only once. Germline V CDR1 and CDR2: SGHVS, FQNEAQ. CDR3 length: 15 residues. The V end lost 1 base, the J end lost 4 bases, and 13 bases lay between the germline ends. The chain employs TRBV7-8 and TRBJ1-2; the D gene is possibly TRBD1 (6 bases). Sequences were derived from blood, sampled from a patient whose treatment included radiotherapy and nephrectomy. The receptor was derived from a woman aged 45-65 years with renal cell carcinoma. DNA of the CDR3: TGTGCCAGCAGCTTAGTTGTCAGCAGGGGCTATGGCTACACCTTC. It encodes CASSLVVSRGYGYTF.